This is a list of T cell receptor beta chains from one sample in a study of blood T cell repertoires in COVID-19. Here immunoSEQ multiplex PCR was the method, and the copy in TCRdb shows in-frame clones only, minus some. The profile shows almost 250,000 clones, roughly 86% of them singletons. Material: peripheral blood. The source of these receptors is a woman in her sixties who had recovered from COVID-19. CDR3s include the opening cysteine and the closing phenylalanine or tryptophan. The order of the fields is D gene, clone size, J gene, V gene, CDR3 protein, CDR3 DNA. The D gene is left open where the match is weak. Some rows have no size entry. The others give once, few or many, or a class for an expanded clone.

d_gene: -; abundance: -; j_gene: TRBJ1-1; v_gene: TRBV28; CDR3aa: CASRPGLMNTEAFF; CDR3nt: TGTGCCAGCAGGCCAGGACTCATGAACACTGAAGCTTTCTTT
d_gene: -; abundance: -; j_gene: TRBJ2-3; v_gene: TRBV5-1; CDR3aa: CASSSSVGTDTQYF; CDR3nt: TGCGCCAGCAGCTCTAGCGTTGGCACAGATACGCAGTATTTT
d_gene: TRBD1; abundance: few; j_gene: TRBJ1-2; v_gene: TRBV7-3; CDR3aa: CASSYTGVWGYTF; CDR3nt: TGTGCCAGCAGCTATACAGGGGTCTGGGGCTACACCTTC
d_gene: TRBD1; abundance: -; j_gene: TRBJ2-1; v_gene: TRBV5-1; CDR3aa: CASSLATGVVIEQFF; CDR3nt: TGCGCCAGCAGCTTGGCGACAGGGGTAGTCATTGAGCAGTTCTTC
d_gene: TRBD1; abundance: -; j_gene: TRBJ1-4; v_gene: TRBV20-1; CDR3aa: CSASPGGSGEKLFF; CDR3nt: TGCAGTGCTAGTCCAGGGGGCTCGGGTGAAAAACTGTTTTTT
d_gene: TRBD1; abundance: -; j_gene: TRBJ2-7; v_gene: TRBV11-3; CDR3aa: CASSLSGQPYEQYF; CDR3nt: TGTGCCAGCAGCTTATCGGGACAGCCCTACGAGCAGTACTTC
d_gene: -; abundance: -; j_gene: TRBJ2-7; v_gene: TRBV10-3; CDR3aa: CATRGSEVYEQYF; CDR3nt: TGTGCCACCCGAGGATCGGAGGTCTACGAGCAGTACTTC
d_gene: -; abundance: -; j_gene: TRBJ2-3; v_gene: TRBV10-1; CDR3aa: CASSALDCLRTDTQYF; CDR3nt: TGCGCCAGCAGTGCCCTGGACTGCCTTCGTACAGATACGCAGTATTTT
d_gene: -; abundance: -; j_gene: TRBJ1-1; v_gene: TRBV2; CDR3aa: CASSATIGAFF; CDR3nt: TGTGCCAGCAGTGCTACGATCGGAGCTTTCTTT
d_gene: TRBD1; abundance: -; j_gene: TRBJ1-1; v_gene: TRBV9; CDR3aa: CASSVARDRGRVDTEAFF; CDR3nt: TGTGCCAGCAGCGTAGCTCGAGACAGGGGACGAGTGGACACTGAAGCTTTCTTT
d_gene: -; abundance: -; j_gene: TRBJ1-6; v_gene: TRBV5-8; CDR3aa: CASSPGSGWSPLHF; CDR3nt: TGTGCCAGCAGCCCGGGTTCCGGCTGGTCACCCCTCCACTTT
d_gene: -; abundance: -; j_gene: TRBJ2-2; v_gene: TRBV27; CDR3aa: CASSLSGGNIANTGELFF; CDR3nt: TGTGCCAGCAGTTTATCTGGCGGGAACATCGCGAACACCGGGGAGCTGTTTTTT
d_gene: TRBD2; abundance: -; j_gene: TRBJ2-7; v_gene: TRBV13; CDR3aa: CASSYQTGTSAYEQYF; CDR3nt: TGTGCCAGCAGCTATCAAACCGGGACTAGCGCCTACGAGCAGTACTTC
d_gene: -; abundance: many; j_gene: TRBJ1-4; v_gene: TRBV28; CDR3aa: CAGQDLTNEKLFF; CDR3nt: TGTGCCGGGCAGGATTTGACTAATGAAAAACTGTTTTTT
d_gene: -; abundance: -; j_gene: TRBJ2-2; v_gene: TRBV6-5; CDR3aa: CASSSGLLNTGELFF; CDR3nt: TGTGCCAGCAGTTCGGGACTCCTGAACACCGGGGAGCTGTTTTTT
d_gene: TRBD1; abundance: -; j_gene: TRBJ1-6; v_gene: TRBV9; CDR3aa: CASSALDRDTGSYNSPLHF; CDR3nt: TGTGCCAGCAGCGCTCTCGACAGGGACACAGGTTCCTATAATTCACCCCTCCACTTT
d_gene: TRBD1; abundance: -; j_gene: TRBJ1-4; v_gene: TRBV7-6; CDR3aa: CASSPGSADRLFF; CDR3nt: TGTGCCAGCAGCCCGGGATCCGCGGACAGGCTGTTTTTT
d_gene: TRBD1; abundance: -; j_gene: TRBJ1-5; v_gene: TRBV6-2/TRBV6-3; CDR3aa: CASSYSRDRGRQPQHF; CDR3nt: TGTGCCAGCAGTTACTCCCGGGACAGGGGAAGACAGCCCCAGCATTTT
d_gene: -; abundance: -; j_gene: TRBJ2-6; v_gene: TRBV28; CDR3aa: CASSSGASGGANVLTF; CDR3nt: TGTGCCAGCAGTTCTGGGGCGTCTGGCGGGGCCAACGTCCTGACTTTC
d_gene: -; abundance: -; j_gene: TRBJ1-2; v_gene: TRBV18; CDR3aa: CASSPIRRQSGYTF; CDR3nt: TGTGCCAGCTCACCCATACGCCGACAGAGCGGCTACACCTTC
d_gene: -; abundance: -; j_gene: TRBJ1-2; v_gene: TRBV11-2; CDR3aa: CASSHLGGGYGYTF; CDR3nt: TGTGCCAGCAGTCATTTGGGGGGAGGATATGGCTACACCTTC
d_gene: -; abundance: -; j_gene: TRBJ2-4; v_gene: TRBV29-1; CDR3aa: CSVGPQGLAKNIQYF; CDR3nt: TGCAGCGTTGGCCCGCAGGGCCTAGCCAAAAACATTCAGTACTTC
d_gene: TRBD2; abundance: -; j_gene: TRBJ2-7; v_gene: TRBV4-3; CDR3aa: CASSHNAGASYEQYF; CDR3nt: TGCGCCAGCAGCCATAACGCGGGAGCTTCCTACGAGCAGTACTTC
d_gene: TRBD2; abundance: once; j_gene: TRBJ2-1; v_gene: TRBV11-3; CDR3aa: CASSPGLAGVNEQFF; CDR3nt: TGTGCCAGCAGCCCGGGACTAGCGGGGGTTAATGAGCAGTTCTTC
d_gene: -; abundance: few; j_gene: TRBJ1-5; v_gene: TRBV7-2; CDR3aa: CASSSTGHQPQHF; CDR3nt: TGTGCCAGCAGCTCCACAGGGCATCAGCCCCAGCATTTT
d_gene: -; abundance: -; j_gene: TRBJ2-5; v_gene: TRBV4-1; CDR3aa: CASSHVRGETQYF; CDR3nt: TGCGCCAGCAGCCATGTCCGGGGAGAGACCCAGTACTTC
d_gene: -; abundance: -; j_gene: TRBJ2-2; v_gene: TRBV7-8; CDR3aa: CASRFTANTGELFF; CDR3nt: TGTGCCAGCAGGTTTACAGCGAACACCGGGGAGCTGTTTTTT
d_gene: -; abundance: -; j_gene: TRBJ2-3; v_gene: TRBV4-2; CDR3aa: CASSQDYGRVRTDTQYF; CDR3nt: TGTGCCAGCAGCCAAGATTACGGCAGGGTAAGAACAGATACGCAGTATTTT